This T cell receptor (beta chain) derives from a study of blood T cell repertoires in COVID-19. On the study more broadly: Acute and convalescent COVID-19 specimens originated in the United States, Italy and Spain.

It was during active infection that Seattle patients were enrolled and then longitudinally followed. Germline V gene lookup returns CDR1 LNHDA and CDR2 SQIVND (reference sequence). J gave up 7 bases and V 5 bases, and 13 bases lay outside the gene matches. This CDR3 has 16 residues. Source study methods: How many nucleated cells were present was estimated from reference gene primer amplification. Sequenced by immunoSEQ multiplex PCR; TCRdb stores in-frame clones only, minus some. V and J calls and clone size are as listed in that table; D and trimming were resolved from the DNA. The data show approximately 290,000 clones, 70% to 85% seen once.

V usage is TRBV19 and J usage is TRBJ1-4, with TRBD1 identical over 7 bases. Sequenced: peripheral blood. The clonotype comes from a human donor with COVID-19, enrolled during active disease. The donor label of this sample is uncertain. In DNA form, the CDR3 reads TGTGCCAGTAGTGGAGTTCGACAGGGTGGAAGTGAAAAACTGTTTTTT. Protein: CASSGVRQGGSEKLFF.